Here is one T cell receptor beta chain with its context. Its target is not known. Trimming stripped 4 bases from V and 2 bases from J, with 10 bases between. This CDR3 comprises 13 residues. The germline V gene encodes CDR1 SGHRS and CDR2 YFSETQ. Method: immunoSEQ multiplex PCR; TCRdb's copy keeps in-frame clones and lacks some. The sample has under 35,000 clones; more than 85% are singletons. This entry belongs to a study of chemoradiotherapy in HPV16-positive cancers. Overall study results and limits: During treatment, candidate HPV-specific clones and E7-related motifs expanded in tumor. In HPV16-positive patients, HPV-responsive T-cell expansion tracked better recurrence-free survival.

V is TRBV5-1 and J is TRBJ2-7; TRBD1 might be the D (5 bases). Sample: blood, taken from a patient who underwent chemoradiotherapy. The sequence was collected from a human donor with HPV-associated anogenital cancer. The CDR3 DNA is TGCGCCAGCAGCAAGGACACGGCCTACGAGCAGTACTTC. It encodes CASSKDTAYEQYF.